The 27 T cell receptor beta chains below all came from one sample that was sequenced in a study of CD8+ T cells in alopecia areata. The sequencing template was cDNA reverse transcribed from extracted RNA. Profiling relied on immunoSEQ multiplex PCR, and the TCRdb table lists in-frame clones only, not all of them. The table shows 250,000 or so clones, with roughly two thirds occurring only once. The material was CD4+ T cells sorted from blood, obtained at week 0. All receptors come from a human donor with alopecia areata.

This sequence joins TRBV10-3 and TRBJ1-6, with TRBD1 identical over 8 bases. The CDR3 sequence is 14 residues long. Germline-derived CDR1 and CDR2 are ENHRY and SYGVKD. J was trimmed by 8 bases and V by 7 bases; bases with no gene match: 7. The CDR3 DNA follows: TGTGCCATCATTGACAGGGGAAAGGATTCACCCCTCCACTTT. This encodes CAIIDRGKDSPLHF.

This chain connects TRBV7-8 to TRBJ2-3; 13 nucleotides align to TRBD2. Germline V gene sequence: CDR1 SGHVS, CDR2 FQNEAQ. J lost 6 bases, V lost 5 bases, and 8 bases had no gene match. The CDR3 runs 16 residues. The CDR3 here is CASSATSGGALDTQYF. DNA for the CDR3: TGTGCCAGCAGCGCCACTAGCGGGGGGGCCTTGGATACGCAGTATTTT. Looking up the rest from reference TRBV7-8 and TRBJ2-3 gives the full variable domain: GAGVSQSPRYKVAKRGQDVALRCDPISGHVSLFWYQQALGQGPEFLTYFQNEAQLDKSGLPSDRFFAERPEGSVSTLKIQRTQQEDSAVYLCASSATSGGALDTQYFGPGTRLTVL.

This clone has just a few counts. Other DNA sequences in this sample translate to the same CDR3. The rearrangement uses TRBV5-6 and TRBJ2-6, with D unclear. Trimming took off 0 bases at V and 0 bases at J, with 4 bases between the two ends. Germline V lookup: CDR1 SGHDT, CDR2 YYEEEE. This CDR3 contains 15 residues. DNA for the CDR3: TGTGCCAGCAGCTTGGGGGTCTCTGGGGCCAACGTCCTGACTTTC. Translating gives CASSLGVSGANVLTF.

The rearrangement uses TRBV9 and TRBJ1-6; D unresolved. The CDR3 length is 16 residues. Per germline, CDR1 SGDLS and CDR2 YYNGEE. The ends were cut back, 0 bases at V and 10 bases at J, with 17 bases in the middle. CDR3 DNA: TGTGCCAGCAGCGTAGAGGCGTGGCAGGCCGAATCACCCCTCCACTTT. Its translation is CASSVEAWQAESPLHF. The variable domain in full, with the rest retrieved from reference TRBV9 and TRBJ1-6, is DSGVTQTPKHLITATGQRVTLRCSPRSGDLSVYWYQQSLDQGLQFLIQYYNGEERAKGNILERFSAQQFPDLHSELNLSSLELGDSALYFCASSVEAWQAESPLHFGNGTRLTVT.

The CDR3 DNA is TGTGCCAGCAGCTTAGGCAGGGAGGTTGGCTACACCTTC. Translated, it gives CASSLGREVGYTF. V is TRBV7-2 and J is TRBJ1-2; weak D call: TRBD1 (5 bases). CDR3 length: 13 amino acids. Deletions cut 1 base from V and 7 bases from J, with 10 bases between. Germline V CDR1 and CDR2: SGHTA, FQGNSA.

This clone came up a few times. This rearrangement joins TRBV2 to TRBJ2-1, with a weak D call TRBD2 (5 bases). This CDR3 spans 13 amino acids. V lost 7 bases and J 9 bases, leaving 16 bases between the germline ends. CDR1 SNHLY and CDR2 FYNNEI come from the germline V gene. The CDR3 region has the DNA TGTGCCAGCATTCCCCTAGGGAGCGGTGAGCAGTTCTTC. Amino acids: CASIPLGSGEQFF.

The chain uses TRBV13 and TRBJ1-4, with unresolved D. This CDR3 is built from 11 residues. The germline gives CDR1 PRHDT, CDR2 FYEKMQ (reference sequence). Trimming took off 3 bases at V and 5 bases at J, with 1 base between the two ends. This CDR3 reads CASSFNEKLFF. In DNA, the CDR3 is TGTGCCAGCAGCTTCAATGAAAAACTGTTTTTT. Using reference TRBV13 and TRBJ1-4 for the parts outside the CDR3, the full variable domain is AAGVIQSPRHLIKEKRETATLKCYPIPRHDTVYWYQQGPGQDPQFLISFYEKMQSDKGSIPDRFSAQQFSDYHSELNMSSLELGDSALYFCASSFNEKLFFGSGTQLSVL.

The rearrangement links TRBV9 to TRBJ1-2; D is ambiguous. The ends were cut back, 2 bases at V and 2 bases at J, with 16 bases in the middle. Germline CDR1 is SGDLS and CDR2 is YYNGEE. This CDR3 has 16 amino acids. The CDR3 bases are TGTGCCAGCAGCGTCCTCAGTAGGGCGGAAAACTATGGCTACACCTTC. Translation: CASSVLSRAENYGYTF.

This clone showed up just once. The V gene is TRBV5-6, the J gene TRBJ2-1, with 7 nucleotides matching TRBD1. CDR1 and CDR2 from the germline V gene are SGHDT and YYEEEE. The CDR3 consists of 14 residues. V lost 4 bases and J lost 10; bases outside the gene matches: 11. The CDR3 DNA reads as TGTGCCAGCAGCCTGCAGGGGGTAATTGGGGAGCAGTTCTTC. This codes for CASSLQGVIGEQFF.

This clone has only a few counts. V is TRBV29-1 and J is TRBJ1-1; tentatively, D is TRBD1 (5 bases). The CDR3 contains 12 residues. From germline, CDR1 is SQVTM and CDR2 ANQGSEA. Trimming took 4 bases from V and 4 from J, leaving 10 bases between them. CDR3 sequence: CSVVGGTTEAFF. CDR3 bases: TGCAGCGTTGTCGGAGGGACCACTGAAGCTTTCTTT.

With regard to this clone: Other DNA sequences in this specimen translate into the identical CDR3. The chain employs TRBV29-1 and TRBJ2-7; 8 bases are shared with TRBD1. Unmatched junction bases numbered 4, after V lost 6 bases and J lost 0 bases. The CDR3 is 13 amino acids. Germline CDR1 SQVTM, CDR2 ANQGSEA. Here the CDR3 reads CSVGDRISYEQYF. CDR3 DNA sequence: TGCAGCGTCGGGGACAGGATCTCCTACGAGCAGTACTTC.

V gene TRBV29-1 combines with J gene TRBJ2-7, with 8 nucleotides matching TRBD1. V lost 7 bases to trimming and J lost 4 bases; unmatched junction nucleotides: 6. Germline V gene lookup returns CDR1 SQVTM and CDR2 ANQGSEA. The CDR3 loop spans 12 amino acids. CDR3 sequence reads: CSATGEQYEQYF. For the CDR3, the DNA is TGCAGCGCGACAGGGGAACAGTACGAGCAGTACTTC.

The chain recombines TRBV6-6 with TRBJ2-1, with D possibly being TRBD1 (5 bases). V gave up 2 bases and J gave up 5 bases, with 16 bases separating them. Germline V gene sequence: CDR1 MNHNY, CDR2 SVGAGI (reference sequence). The CDR3 is made up of 16 amino acids. The CDR3 coding sequence is TGTGCCAGCAGTTACCATGGCAGGGCGAACAACAATGAGCAGTTCTTC. Protein product: CASSYHGRANNNEQFF.

The chain combines TRBV2 with TRBJ2-7; 7 bases are shared with TRBD1. CDR1 is SNHLY, CDR2 FYNNEI, per germline. J gave up 0 bases and V 11 bases, and 7 bases lay outside the gene matches. This CDR3 has 13 amino acids. In nucleotides, the CDR3 is TGTGCCGGGTCCGGGACAGTCTCCTACGAGCAGTACTTC. Amino acids: CAGSGTVSYEQYF.

CDR3 residues: CATNTGTVNQPQHF. CDR3 DNA sequence: TGTGCCACCAACACCGGGACAGTTAATCAGCCCCAGCATTTT. This sequence joins TRBV15 and TRBJ1-5; the match to TRBD1 covers 7 bases. Trimming removed 7 bases from V and 4 bases from J; junction bases left unmatched: 7. In germline, CDR1 is LNHNV, CDR2 YYDKDF (reference sequence). This CDR3 spans 14 amino acids. Full variable domain (rest looked up from reference TRBV15 and TRBJ1-5): DAMVIQNPRYQVTQFGKPVTLSCSQTLNHNVMYWYQQKSSQAPKLLFHYYDKDFNNEADTPDNFQSRRPNTSFCFLDIRSPGLGDTAMYLCATNTGTVNQPQHFGDGTRLSIL.

The gene calls are TRBV11-2 and TRBJ2-7; a weak D match, TRBD2 (6 bases). This CDR3 has 16 amino acids. V was shortened by 6 bases and J by 5 bases, with 23 bases between the two germline ends. Germline V gene sequence: CDR1 SGHAT, CDR2 FQNNGV. CDR3 loop: CASRRIRDLGDHEQYF. CDR3 in DNA: TGTGCCAGCAGGAGGATCCGGGACTTAGGGGACCACGAGCAGTACTTC.

The chain employs TRBV10-3 and TRBJ2-1, with D unclear. Looked up from germline, CDR1 is ENHRY and CDR2 is SYGVKD. Trimming stripped 8 bases from V and 2 bases from J, with 10 bases between. This CDR3 is 13 amino acids long. This CDR3 reads CAILDGPYNEQFF. The CDR3 bases are TGTGCCATCTTAGACGGGCCCTACAATGAGCAGTTCTTC.

Points on this clone: A junction boundary mismatches the germline segment, possibly from a read error. The chain links TRBV29-1 to TRBJ2-5; 10 nucleotides line up with TRBD2. Germline CDR1 reads SQVTM; CDR2 reads ANQGSEA. CDR3 length: 17 amino acids. CDR3 nucleotides: TGCAGCATTGAGACCAACATAGCGGGGGGTTCAAGGGAGACCCAGTACTTC. It is translated as CSIETNIAGGSRETQYF.

This clone has more than one count but fewer than ten. V is TRBV10-3 and J is TRBJ1-2; D gene ambiguous. This CDR3 has 17 amino acids. Germline V gene lookup returns CDR1 ENHRY and CDR2 SYGVKD. Trimming cost V 6 bases and J 0 bases, with 20 bases left between them. The CDR3 loop reads CAIRIPPGQGSNYGYTF. The CDR3 nucleotides are TGTGCCATCAGAATACCACCCGGGCAAGGCTCTAACTATGGCTACACCTTC.

The rearrangement joins TRBV9 to TRBJ1-6, with D possibly being TRBD1 (5 bases). Trimming took off 5 bases at V and 8 bases at J, with 14 bases between the two ends. The germline V gene encodes CDR1 SGDLS and CDR2 YYNGEE. CDR3 length equals 14 residues. Here the CDR3 DNA reads TGTGCCAGCAGTCCCGCGGGGGGAGATTCACCCCTCCACTTT. This sequence encodes CASSPAGGDSPLHF.

The gene calls are TRBV5-4 and TRBJ2-5, with 8 bases identical to TRBD2. CDR3 size: 17 residues. Germline trimming cut 4 bases from V and 4 bases from J; bases unmatched to any gene: 15. Germline V gives CDR1 SGHNT, CDR2 YYREEE (reference sequence). The DNA of the CDR3 is TGTGCCAGCAGCCCACCCTTCGGGGGGGATACCTCAGAGACCCAGTACTTC. It is translated as CASSPPFGGDTSETQYF. The variable domain in full, completed from reference TRBV5-4 and TRBJ2-5, reads ETGVTQSPTHLIKTRGQQVTLRCSSQSGHNTVSWYQQALGQGPQFIFQYYREEENGRGNFPPRFSGLQFPNYSSELNVNALELDDSALYLCASSPPFGGDTSETQYFGPGTRLLVL.

The CDR3, as DNA: TGCAGCGTTGGAGGACCGGGGATCAATGAGCAGTTCTTC. This gives the protein CSVGGPGINEQFF. The genes are TRBV29-1 and TRBJ2-1, with a possible D match to TRBD2 (5 bases). V was pared by 4 bases and J by 6 bases, with 13 bases between. The CDR3 sequence is 13 residues long. Germline CDR1 SQVTM, CDR2 ANQGSEA.

This chain links TRBV10-3 with TRBJ2-1; 8 nucleotides line up with TRBD2. J was trimmed by 5 bases and V by 4 bases; bases with no gene match: 7. Germline CDR1 ENHRY, CDR2 SYGVKD. This CDR3 has 15 amino acids. CDR3 loop: CAISVSSGSHNEQFF. DNA for the CDR3: TGTGCCATCAGTGTGTCTAGCGGGTCACACAATGAGCAGTTCTTC.

The chain recombines TRBV5-4 with TRBJ1-1, with D unresolved. The CDR3 sequence is 13 residues long. Germline-derived CDR1 and CDR2 are SGHNT and YYREEE (reference sequence). V lost 3 bases to trimming and J lost 3 bases, with 9 bases between them. The CDR3 loop is CASSSRSHTEAFF. CDR3 nucleotide sequence: TGTGCCAGCAGCTCACGGAGCCACACTGAAGCTTTCTTT.

The chain carries TRBV5-6 and TRBJ2-5; possibly TRBD1 or TRBD2 for D (6 bases each). This CDR3 has 13 residues. Germline V gives CDR1 SGHDT, CDR2 YYEEEE. Trimming stripped 1 base from V and 5 bases from J, with 9 bases between. The DNA for the CDR3 is TGTGCCAGCAGCTTGAGGGGGGCGGAGACCCAGTACTTC. Amino acid sequence: CASSLRGAETQYF. Drawing the rest from reference TRBV5-6 and TRBJ2-5, the complete variable domain is DAGVTQSPTHLIKTRGQQVTLRCSPKSGHDTVSWYQQALGQGPQFIFQYYEEEERQRGNFPDRFSGHQFPNYSSELNVNALLLGDSALYLCASSLRGAETQYFGPGTRLLVL.

CDR3 residues: CSVGSFRTDTQYF. The CDR3 DNA is TGCAGCGTGGGATCGTTCCGCACAGATACGCAGTATTTT. The chain is built from TRBV29-1 and TRBJ2-3; no clear D. This CDR3 is 13 amino acids long. The germline CDR1 and CDR2 sequences are SQVTM and ANQGSEA. Between the trimmed V and J ends, which lost 6 bases and 1 base, there was a span of 11 bases.

The gene calls are TRBV20-1 and TRBJ2-5, with 10 bases that match TRBD2. The CDR3 is 11 residues long. J lost 5 bases, V lost 6 bases, and 0 bases had no gene match. CDR1 and CDR2 from the germline V gene are DFQATT and SNEGSKA (reference sequence). CDR3 in amino acids: CSALAGETQYF. The DNA of the CDR3 is TGCAGTGCACTAGCGGGGGAGACCCAGTACTTC.